Sequencing of this TCR beta chain was carried out in a study of shared clonotypes between healthy human individuals. The protocol was immunoSEQ multiplex PCR, while the TCRdb copy is restricted to in-frame clones and leaves out a portion. This table has about 510,000 clones, 79% appearing once. Germline trimming cut 5 bases from V and 0 bases from J; bases unmatched to any gene: 10. The CDR3 loop spans 17 amino acids. Germline assignment: CDR1 SGHAT and CDR2 FQNNGV. The chain carries TRBV11-2 and TRBJ2-7, with TRBD1 matching over 10 bases. Sequencing was done on a sample of PBMCs. This receptor was obtained from a woman in her thirties or forties in good health. Some clones in this sample may be carry-over from other donors' samples. CDR3: CASSTRRDRGLSYEQYF. Written as DNA, the CDR3 is TGTGCCAGCAGCACACGGCGGGACAGGGGTCTCTCCTACGAGCAGTACTTC.